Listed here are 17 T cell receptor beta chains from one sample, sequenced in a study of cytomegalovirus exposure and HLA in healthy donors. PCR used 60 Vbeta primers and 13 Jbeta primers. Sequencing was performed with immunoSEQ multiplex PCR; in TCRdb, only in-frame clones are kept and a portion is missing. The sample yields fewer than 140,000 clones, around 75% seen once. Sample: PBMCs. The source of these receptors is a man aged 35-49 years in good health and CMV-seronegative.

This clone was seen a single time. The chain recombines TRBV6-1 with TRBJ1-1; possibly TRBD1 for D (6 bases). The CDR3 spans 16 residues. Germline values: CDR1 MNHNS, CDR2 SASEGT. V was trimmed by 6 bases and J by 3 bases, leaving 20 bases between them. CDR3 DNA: TGTGCCAGCAGGGAACGGATACAGGGAGACGACACTGAAGCTTTCTTT. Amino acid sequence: CASRERIQGDDTEAFF.

As DNA, the CDR3 is TGTGCCAGCAGTGAGGTGGCAGGAAGGAACACTGAAGCTTTCTTT. Translated, it gives CASSEVAGRNTEAFF. The chain links TRBV6-1 to TRBJ1-1, with no clear D. CDR1 and CDR2 from the germline V gene are MNHNS and SASEGT. Between the trimmed V and J ends, which lost 3 bases and 1 base, there was a span of 12 bases. CDR3 length: 15 amino acids.

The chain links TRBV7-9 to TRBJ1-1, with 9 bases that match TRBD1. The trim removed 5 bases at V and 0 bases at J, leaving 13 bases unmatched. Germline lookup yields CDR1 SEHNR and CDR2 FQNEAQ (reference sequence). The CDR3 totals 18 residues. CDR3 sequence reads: CASSRKQGAVKLNTEAFF. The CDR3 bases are TGTGCCAGCAGCCGTAAACAGGGGGCGGTGAAGTTGAACACTGAAGCTTTCTTT.

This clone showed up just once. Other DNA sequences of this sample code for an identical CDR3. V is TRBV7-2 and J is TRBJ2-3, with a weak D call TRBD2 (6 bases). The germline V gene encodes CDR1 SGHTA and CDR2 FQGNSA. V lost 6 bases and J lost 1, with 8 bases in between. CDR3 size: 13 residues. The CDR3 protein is CASRTGGTDTQYF. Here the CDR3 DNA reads TGTGCCAGCAGAACGGGGGGCACAGATACGCAGTATTTT.

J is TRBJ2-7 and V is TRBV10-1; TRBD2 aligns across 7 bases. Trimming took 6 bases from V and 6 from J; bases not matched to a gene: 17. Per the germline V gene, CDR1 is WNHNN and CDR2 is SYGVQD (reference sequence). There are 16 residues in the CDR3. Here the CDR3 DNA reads TGCGCCAGCAGCCCCGGACACAGCGGGGAAGGTCCCGAGCAGTACTTC. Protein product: CASSPGHSGEGPEQYF.

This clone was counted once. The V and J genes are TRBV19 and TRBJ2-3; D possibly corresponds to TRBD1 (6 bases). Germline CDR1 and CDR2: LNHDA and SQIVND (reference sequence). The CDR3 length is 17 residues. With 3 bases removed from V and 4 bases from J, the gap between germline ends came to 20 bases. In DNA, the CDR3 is TGTGCCAGTAGTATTATGTCGAGGGGGAGTGATGCAGATACGCAGTATTTT. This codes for CASSIMSRGSDADTQYF. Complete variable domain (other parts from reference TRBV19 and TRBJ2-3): DGGITQSPKYLFRKEGQNVTLSCEQNLNHDAMYWYRQDPGQGLRLIYYSQIVNDFQKGDIAEGYSVSREKKESFPLTVTSAQKNPTAFYLCASSIMSRGSDADTQYFGPGTRLTVL.

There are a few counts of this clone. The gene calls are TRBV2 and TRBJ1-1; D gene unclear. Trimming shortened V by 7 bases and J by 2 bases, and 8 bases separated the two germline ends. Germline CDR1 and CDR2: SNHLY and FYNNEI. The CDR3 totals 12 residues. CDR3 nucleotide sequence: TGTGCCAGCATAGAACTTAACACTGAAGCTTTCTTT. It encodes CASIELNTEAFF.

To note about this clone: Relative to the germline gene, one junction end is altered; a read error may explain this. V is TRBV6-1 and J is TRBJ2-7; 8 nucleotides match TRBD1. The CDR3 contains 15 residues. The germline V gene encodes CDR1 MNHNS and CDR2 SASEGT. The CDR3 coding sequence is TGTGCCAGCAGGGAAGGACAGGGCTGGGGCTACGAGCAGTACTTC. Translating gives CASREGQGWGYEQYF.

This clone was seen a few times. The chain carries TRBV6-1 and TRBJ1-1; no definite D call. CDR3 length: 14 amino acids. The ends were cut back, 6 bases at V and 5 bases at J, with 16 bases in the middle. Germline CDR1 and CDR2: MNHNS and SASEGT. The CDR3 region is CASSPERIGTEAFF. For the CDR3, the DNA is TGTGCCAGCAGCCCAGAGCGGATTGGTACTGAAGCTTTCTTT.

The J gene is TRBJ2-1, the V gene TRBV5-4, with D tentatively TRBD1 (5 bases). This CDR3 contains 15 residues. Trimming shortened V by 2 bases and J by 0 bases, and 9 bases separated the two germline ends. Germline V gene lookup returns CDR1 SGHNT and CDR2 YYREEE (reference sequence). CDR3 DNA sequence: TGTGCCAGCAGCTTTTTAGGGGCCTCCTACAATGAGCAGTTCTTC. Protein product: CASSFLGASYNEQFF.

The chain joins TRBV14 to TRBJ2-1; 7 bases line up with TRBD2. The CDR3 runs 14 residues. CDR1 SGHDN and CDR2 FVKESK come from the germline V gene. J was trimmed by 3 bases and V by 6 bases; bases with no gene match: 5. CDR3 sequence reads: CASSRGVGYNEQFF. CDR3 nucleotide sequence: TGTGCCAGCAGTCGGGGGGTGGGCTACAATGAGCAGTTCTTC.

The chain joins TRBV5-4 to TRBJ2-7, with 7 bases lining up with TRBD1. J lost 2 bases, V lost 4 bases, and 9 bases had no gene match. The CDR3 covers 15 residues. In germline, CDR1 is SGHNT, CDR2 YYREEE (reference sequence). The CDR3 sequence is CASSPTGQETYEQYF. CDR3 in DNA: TGTGCCAGCAGCCCTACTGGACAGGAGACCTACGAGCAGTACTTC.

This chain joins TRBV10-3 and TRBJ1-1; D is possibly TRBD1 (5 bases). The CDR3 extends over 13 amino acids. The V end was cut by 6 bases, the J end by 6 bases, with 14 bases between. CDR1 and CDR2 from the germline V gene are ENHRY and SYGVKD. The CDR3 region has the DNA TGTGCCATCAGCGACCCGAGGACACCTGAAGCTTTCTTT. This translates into CAISDPRTPEAFF.

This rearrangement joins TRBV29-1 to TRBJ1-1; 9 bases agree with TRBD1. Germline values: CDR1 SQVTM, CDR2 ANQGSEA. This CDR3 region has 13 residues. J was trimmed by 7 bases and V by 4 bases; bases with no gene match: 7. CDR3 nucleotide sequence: TGCAGCGTTGTGGGACAGGGAGGGGGTGAAGCTTTCTTT. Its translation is CSVVGQGGGEAFF.

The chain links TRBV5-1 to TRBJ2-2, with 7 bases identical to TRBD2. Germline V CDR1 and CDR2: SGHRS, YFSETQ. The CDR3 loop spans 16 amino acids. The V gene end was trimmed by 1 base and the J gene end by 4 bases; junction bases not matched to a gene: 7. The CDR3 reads CASSLQGGGFTGELFF. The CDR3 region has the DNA TGCGCCAGCAGCTTGCAGGGCGGGGGTTTCACCGGGGAGCTGTTTTTT.

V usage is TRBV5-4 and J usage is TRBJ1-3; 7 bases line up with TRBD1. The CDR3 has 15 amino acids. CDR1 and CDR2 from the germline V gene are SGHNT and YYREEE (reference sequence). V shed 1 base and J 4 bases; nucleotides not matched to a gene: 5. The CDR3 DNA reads TGTGCCAGCAGCTTGAAAGGGACAGCAGGAAACACCATATATTTT. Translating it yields CASSLKGTAGNTIYF.

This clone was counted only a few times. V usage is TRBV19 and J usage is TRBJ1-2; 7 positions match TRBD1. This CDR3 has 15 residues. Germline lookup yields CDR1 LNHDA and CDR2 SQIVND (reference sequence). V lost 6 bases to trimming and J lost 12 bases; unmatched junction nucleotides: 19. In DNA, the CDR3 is TGTGCCAGTAGGTCCGATCCGGGACAGAGTATACATGACACCTTC. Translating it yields CASRSDPGQSIHDTF.